The 7 T cell receptor beta chains given below trace back to one sample, sequenced in a study of cytomegalovirus exposure and HLA in healthy donors. A multiplex PCR was run with 60 Vbeta primers and 13 Jbeta primers. Repertoires were generated with immunoSEQ multiplex PCR, while TCRdb's copy carries only in-frame clones and drops some. The top ten hold 7.5% to 8.5% of the sample, which has fewer than 45,000 clones, approximately 79% seen once. Sequenced sample: PBMCs. These receptors were obtained from a woman in her 30s in good health and CMV-seropositive.

This clone was detected once. The chain employs TRBV6-5 and TRBJ2-1; 11 bases match TRBD2. Germline V gives CDR1 MNHEY, CDR2 SVGAGI. This CDR3 is 15 amino acids long. The J segment lost 3 bases and the V segment lost 8 bases, leaving 6 bases of the junction unmatched. DNA of the CDR3: TGTGCCAGCGGATCTAGCGGGAGGTACTACAATGAGCAGTTCTTC. Amino acids: CASGSSGRYYNEQFF.

The rearrangement joins TRBV19 to TRBJ2-1; 15 bases fit TRBD2. From germline, CDR1 is LNHDA and CDR2 SQIVND (reference sequence). Trimming removed 5 bases from V and 6 bases from J; junction bases left unmatched: 11. CDR3 size: 18 residues. The CDR3 region is CASSPRTSGRERLNEQFF. The CDR3 DNA is TGTGCCAGTAGTCCTCGGACTAGCGGGAGGGAGAGGCTCAATGAGCAGTTCTTC.

This clone has only one observation. CDR3 sequence: CASSVAPGLAGLDTQYF. CDR3 sequence (DNA): TGTGCCAGCAGCGTAGCTCCGGGGCTAGCGGGCCTGGATACGCAGTATTTT. The chain combines TRBV9 with TRBJ2-3, with 8 bases aligning to TRBD2. This CDR3 region has 17 residues. Trimming cost V 0 bases and J 6 bases; bases outside gene matches: 12. Germline V gene sequence: CDR1 SGDLS, CDR2 YYNGEE.

The chain employs TRBV5-5 and TRBJ1-3; TRBD1 aligns across 8 bases. V was pared by 4 bases and J by 0 bases, with 6 bases of the junction left unmatched. The germline gives CDR1 SGHKS, CDR2 YYEKEE (reference sequence). The CDR3 runs to 16 residues. CDR3 DNA: TGTGCCAGCAGCGAACAGGGGGAGCGCTCTGGAAACACCATATATTTT. This translates into CASSEQGERSGNTIYF.

This clone has a single count. This chain links TRBV11-2 with TRBJ1-1; perhaps TRBD1 as D (6 bases). Germline values: CDR1 SGHAT, CDR2 FQNNGV. CDR3 length equals 15 residues. V was trimmed by 5 bases and J by 1 base, leaving 14 bases between them. Here the CDR3 DNA reads TGTGCCAGCAGCCACGCCGGGACACAGAACACTGAAGCTTTCTTT. It encodes CASSHAGTQNTEAFF.

The rearrangement joins TRBV6-5 to TRBJ2-2; possibly TRBD1 for D (6 bases). V was shortened by 5 bases and J by 4 bases, with 14 bases between the two germline ends. The length of the CDR3 is 15 residues. Germline CDR1 and CDR2: MNHEY and SVGAGI. This CDR3 reads CASSIQGSGTGELFF. The CDR3 bases are TGTGCCAGCAGTATCCAGGGGTCCGGCACCGGGGAGCTGTTTTTT.

The V call is TRBV30, the J call TRBJ2-5, with 8 positions matching TRBD2. In germline, CDR1 is GTSNPN, CDR2 SVGIG (reference sequence). This CDR3 is built from 15 residues. J gave up 2 bases and V 2 bases, and 7 bases lay outside the gene matches. The CDR3 sequence is CAWSYSGGRQETQYF. In nucleotides, the CDR3 is TGTGCCTGGAGTTACAGCGGGGGCCGTCAAGAGACCCAGTACTTC.